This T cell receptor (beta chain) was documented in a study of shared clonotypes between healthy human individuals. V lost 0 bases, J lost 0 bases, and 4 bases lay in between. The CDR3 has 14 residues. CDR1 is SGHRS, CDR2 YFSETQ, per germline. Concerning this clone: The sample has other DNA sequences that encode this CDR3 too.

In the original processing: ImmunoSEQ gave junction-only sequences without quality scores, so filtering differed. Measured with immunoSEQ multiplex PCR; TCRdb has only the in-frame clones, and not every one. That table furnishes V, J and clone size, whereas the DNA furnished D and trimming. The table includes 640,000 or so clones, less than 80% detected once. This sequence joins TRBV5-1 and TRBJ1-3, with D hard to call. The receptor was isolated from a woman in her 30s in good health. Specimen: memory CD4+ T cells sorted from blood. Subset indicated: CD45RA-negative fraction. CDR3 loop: CASSLASSGNTIYF. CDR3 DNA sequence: TGCGCCAGCAGCTTGGCGAGCTCTGGAAACACCATATATTTT.